This TCR beta chain was sequenced in a study of cytomegalovirus exposure and HLA in healthy donors. Regarding the study as a whole: DRB1 had the most TCR associations and HLA-C the fewest, a later analysis found, with rates varying by HLA locus. Exclusion applied to some V segments, including TRBV6-2 and TRBV6-3, as they were indistinguishable. In a later analysis, TCR beta V- and J-gene trimming was associated with a missense DCLRE1C variant. Reports showed the classifier diagnosing cytomegalovirus status with high specificity and sensitivity.

As regards this clone: Its target is unknown.

Primers included in the PCR were 60 Vbeta and 13 Jbeta primers. TCRdb's table, derived via immunoSEQ multiplex PCR, lists solely in-frame clones and lacks some. The sample holds about 130,000 clones; approximately 85% are singletons and the top ten take roughly 1.7%. J was trimmed by 7 bases and V by 4 bases; bases with no gene match: 8. The CDR3 is 15 amino acids. Germline-derived CDR1 and CDR2 are MNHEY and SVGAGI. The rearrangement joins TRBV6-5 to TRBJ2-1, with 9 bases lining up with TRBD2. Sequenced sample: PBMCs. This TCR was recovered from a boy between 10 and 17 years old in good health and CMV-seronegative. The CDR3 is CASSSGAGGVNEQFF. The CDR3 DNA follows: TGTGCCAGCAGTTCTGGGGCGGGAGGGGTGAATGAGCAGTTCTTC.